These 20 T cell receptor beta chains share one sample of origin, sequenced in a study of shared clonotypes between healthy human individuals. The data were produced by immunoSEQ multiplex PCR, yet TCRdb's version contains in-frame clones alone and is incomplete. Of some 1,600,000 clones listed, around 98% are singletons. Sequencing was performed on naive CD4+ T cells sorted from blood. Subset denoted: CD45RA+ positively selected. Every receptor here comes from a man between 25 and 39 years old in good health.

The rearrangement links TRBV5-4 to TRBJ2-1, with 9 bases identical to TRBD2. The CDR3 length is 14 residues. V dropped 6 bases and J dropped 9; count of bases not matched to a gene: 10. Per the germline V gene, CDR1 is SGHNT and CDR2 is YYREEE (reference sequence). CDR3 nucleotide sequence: TGTGCCAGCACTACTATAGCGGGAGTTGGTGAGCAGTTCTTC. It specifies CASTTIAGVGEQFF.

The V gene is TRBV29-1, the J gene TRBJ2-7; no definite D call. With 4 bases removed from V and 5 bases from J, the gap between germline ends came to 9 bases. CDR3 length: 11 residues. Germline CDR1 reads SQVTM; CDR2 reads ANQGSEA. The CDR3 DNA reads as TGCAGCGTTGCTCACACGAACGAGCAGTACTTC. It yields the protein CSVAHTNEQYF.

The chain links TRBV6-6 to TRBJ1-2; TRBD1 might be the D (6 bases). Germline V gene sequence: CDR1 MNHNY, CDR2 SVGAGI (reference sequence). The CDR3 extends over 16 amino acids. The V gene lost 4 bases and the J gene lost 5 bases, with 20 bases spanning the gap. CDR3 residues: CASSSPPGAESYGYTF. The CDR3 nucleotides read TGTGCCAGCAGTTCCCCCCCGGGGGCCGAGAGTTATGGCTACACCTTC.

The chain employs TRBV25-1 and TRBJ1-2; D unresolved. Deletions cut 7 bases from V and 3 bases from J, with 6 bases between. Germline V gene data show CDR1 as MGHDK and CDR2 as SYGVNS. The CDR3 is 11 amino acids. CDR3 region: CASKLDYGYTF. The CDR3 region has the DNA TGTGCCAGCAAGCTTGACTATGGCTACACCTTC.

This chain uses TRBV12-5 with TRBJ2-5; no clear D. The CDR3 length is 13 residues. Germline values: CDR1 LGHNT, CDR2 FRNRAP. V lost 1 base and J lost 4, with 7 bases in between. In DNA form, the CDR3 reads TGTGCTAGTGGTTTGGGGGTAAGAGAGACCCAGTACTTC. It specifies CASGLGVRETQYF.

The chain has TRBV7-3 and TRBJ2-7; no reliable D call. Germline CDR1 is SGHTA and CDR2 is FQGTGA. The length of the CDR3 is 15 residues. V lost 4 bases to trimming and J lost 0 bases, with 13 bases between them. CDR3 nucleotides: TGTGCCAGCAGCTCAGGACGGGTGAGCTCCTACGAGCAGTACTTC. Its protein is CASSSGRVSSYEQYF.

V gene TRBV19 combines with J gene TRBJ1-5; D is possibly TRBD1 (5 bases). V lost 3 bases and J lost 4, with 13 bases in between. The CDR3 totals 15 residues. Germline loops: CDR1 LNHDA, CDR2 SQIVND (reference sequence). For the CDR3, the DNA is TGTGCCAGTAGTATTGTAACAGGCTCGAATCAGCCCCAGCATTTT. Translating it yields CASSIVTGSNQPQHF.

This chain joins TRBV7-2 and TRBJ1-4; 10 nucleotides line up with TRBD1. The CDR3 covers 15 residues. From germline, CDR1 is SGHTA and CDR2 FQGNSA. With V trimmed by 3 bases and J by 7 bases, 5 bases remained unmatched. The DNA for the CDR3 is TGTGCCAGCAGCTTTGACAGGGGGCGACCTGAAAAACTGTTTTTT. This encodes CASSFDRGRPEKLFF.

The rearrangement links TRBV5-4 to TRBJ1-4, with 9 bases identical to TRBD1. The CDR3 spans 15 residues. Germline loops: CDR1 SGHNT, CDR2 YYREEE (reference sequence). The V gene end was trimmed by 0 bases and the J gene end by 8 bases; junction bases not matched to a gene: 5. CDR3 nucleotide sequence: TGTGCCAGCAGCTTGGGGGACAGGGTTGGCGAAAAACTGTTTTTT. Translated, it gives CASSLGDRVGEKLFF.

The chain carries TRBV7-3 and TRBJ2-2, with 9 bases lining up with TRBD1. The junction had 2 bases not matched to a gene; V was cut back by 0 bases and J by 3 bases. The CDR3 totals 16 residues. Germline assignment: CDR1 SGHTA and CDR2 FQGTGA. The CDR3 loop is CASSLTGTGYTGELFF. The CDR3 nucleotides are TGTGCCAGCAGCTTAACAGGGACAGGGTACACCGGGGAGCTGTTTTTT.

CDR3 in DNA: TGTGCCGGACAACGGAAAGGGGGACAGATCTACGAGCAGTACTTC. Residues: CAGQRKGGQIYEQYF. This chain uses TRBV30 with TRBJ2-7, with 7 bases identical to TRBD1. V trimming: 8 bases; J trimming: 3 bases; junction bases outside the gene matches: 16. This CDR3 contains 15 residues. Per the germline V gene, CDR1 is GTSNPN and CDR2 is SVGIG (reference sequence).

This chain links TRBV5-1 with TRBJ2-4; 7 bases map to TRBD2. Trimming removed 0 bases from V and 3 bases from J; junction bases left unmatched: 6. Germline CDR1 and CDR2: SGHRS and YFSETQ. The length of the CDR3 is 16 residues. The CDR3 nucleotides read TGCGCCAGCAGCTTGGCCAGTACTAGCGTCAAAAACATTCAGTACTTC. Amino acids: CASSLASTSVKNIQYF.

This CDR3 reads CASSEGIEAFF. CDR3 sequence (DNA): TGTGCCAGCAGTGAAGGGATTGAAGCTTTCTTT. The chain employs TRBV2 and TRBJ1-1; D is unclear. In germline, CDR1 is SNHLY, CDR2 FYNNEI. The length of the CDR3 is 11 residues. Trimming removed 1 base at V and 7 bases at J, with 4 bases between.

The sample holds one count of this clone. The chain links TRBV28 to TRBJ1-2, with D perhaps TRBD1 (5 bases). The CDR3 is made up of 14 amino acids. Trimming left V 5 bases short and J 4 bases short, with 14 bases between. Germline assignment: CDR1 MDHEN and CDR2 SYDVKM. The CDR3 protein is CASSVGGTIYGYTF. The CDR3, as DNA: TGTGCCAGCAGTGTTGGGGGGACCATCTATGGCTACACCTTC.

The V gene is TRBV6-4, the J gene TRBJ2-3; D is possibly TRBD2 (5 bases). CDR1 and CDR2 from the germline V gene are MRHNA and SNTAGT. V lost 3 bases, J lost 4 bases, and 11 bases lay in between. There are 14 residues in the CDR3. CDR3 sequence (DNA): TGTGCCAGCAGTGATTTAAGCGGCCCAGATACGCAGTATTTT. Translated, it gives CASSDLSGPDTQYF.

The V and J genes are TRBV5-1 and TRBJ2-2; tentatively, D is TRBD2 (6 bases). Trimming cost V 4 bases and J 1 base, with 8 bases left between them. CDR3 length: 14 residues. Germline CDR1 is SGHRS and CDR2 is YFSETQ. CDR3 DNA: TGCGCCAGCAGCAATAGCGGGAACACCGGGGAGCTGTTTTTT. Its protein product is CASSNSGNTGELFF.

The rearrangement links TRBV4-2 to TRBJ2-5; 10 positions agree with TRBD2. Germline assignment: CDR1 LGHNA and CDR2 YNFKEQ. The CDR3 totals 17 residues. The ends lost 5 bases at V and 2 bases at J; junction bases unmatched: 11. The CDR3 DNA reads TGTGCCAGCAGCTCCTACGGGACTAGCGCATCACAAGAGACCCAGTACTTC. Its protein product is CASSSYGTSASQETQYF.

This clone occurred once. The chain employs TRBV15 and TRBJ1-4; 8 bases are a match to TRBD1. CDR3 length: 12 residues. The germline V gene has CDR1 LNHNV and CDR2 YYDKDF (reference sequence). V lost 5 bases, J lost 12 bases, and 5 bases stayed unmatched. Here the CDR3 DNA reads TGTGCCACCAGCCGGGACAGGAGAGAACTGTTTTTT. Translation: CATSRDRRELFF.

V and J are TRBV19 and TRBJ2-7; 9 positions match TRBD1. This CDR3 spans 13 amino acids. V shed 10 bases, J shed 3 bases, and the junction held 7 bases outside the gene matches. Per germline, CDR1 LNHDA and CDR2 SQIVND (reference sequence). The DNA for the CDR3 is TGTGCCACTCGGCCGGGACAGGGCTACGAGCAGTACTTC. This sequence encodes CATRPGQGYEQYF.

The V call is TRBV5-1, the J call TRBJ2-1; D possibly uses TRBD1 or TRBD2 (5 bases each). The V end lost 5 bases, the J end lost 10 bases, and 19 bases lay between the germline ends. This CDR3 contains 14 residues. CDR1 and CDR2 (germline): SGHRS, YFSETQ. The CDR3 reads CASRKLGVALEQFF. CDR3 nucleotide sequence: TGCGCCAGCAGGAAATTGGGGGTAGCCCTAGAGCAGTTCTTC.